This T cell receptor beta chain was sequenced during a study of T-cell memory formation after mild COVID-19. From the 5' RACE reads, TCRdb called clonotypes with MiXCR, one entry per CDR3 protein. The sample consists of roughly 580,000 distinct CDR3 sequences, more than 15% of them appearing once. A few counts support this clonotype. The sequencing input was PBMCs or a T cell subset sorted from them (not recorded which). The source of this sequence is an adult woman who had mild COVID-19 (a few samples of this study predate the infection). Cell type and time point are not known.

CDR3 protein: CASSYRREGEAFF. The CDR3 DNA follows: TGTGCCAGCAGTTACAGGAGAGAAGGAGAAGCTTTCTTT. The V call is TRBV6-2 or TRBV6-3, the J call TRBJ1-1, with D unclear. The CDR3 is 13 amino acids. Per the germline V gene, CDR1 is MNHEY and CDR2 is SVGEGT. Trimming took 2 bases from V and 8 from J, leaving 12 bases between them.